A selection of T cell receptor beta chains follows, all from one sample in a study of shared clonotypes between healthy human individuals. The assay was immunoSEQ multiplex PCR, and TCRdb's table has in-frame clones only and misses some. The table has about 480,000 clones, roughly 79% seen once. The sample was PBMCs. The receptors were sampled from a middle-aged woman in good health. Some clones in this sample may be carry-over from other donors' samples. Each CDR3 is given with its conserved first and last residue. D genes are given only for firm matches. Clone size is stated in some rows and not others, as once, few, many or a class when expanded.

clone_size	v_call	d_call	j_call	cdr3_nt	cdr3_aa
-	TRBV6-1	-	TRBJ1-4	TGTGCCAGCAGTGAGGCCCTACGCAGAAAACTGTTTTTT	CASSEALRRKLFF
-	TRBV5-5	-	TRBJ2-7	TGTGCCAGCAGCAACGGGGGACACCGCTACGAGCAGTACTTC	CASSNGGHRYEQYF
many	TRBV4-1	-	TRBJ1-2	TGCGCCAGCAGCCAACAGAAGGAAGGCTATGGCTACACCTTC	CASSQQKEGYGYTF
once	TRBV6-1	-	TRBJ1-2	TGTGCCAGCAGTGAAAGTGCCAAGAACTATGGCTACACCTTC	CASSESAKNYGYTF
-	TRBV4-2	TRBD1	TRBJ2-2	TGTGCCAGCAGCCAAGAACAGGGGGAACGCACCGGGGAGCTGTTTTTT	CASSQEQGERTGELFF
-	TRBV6-1	-	TRBJ1-4	TGTGCCAGCAGTGAAGCGCCCTTTAGAAAACTGTTTTTT	CASSEAPFRKLFF
-	TRBV11-2	-	TRBJ2-2	TGTGCCAGCAGCCCCAGGACAATCGGGAACACCGGGGAGCTGTTTTTT	CASSPRTIGNTGELFF
-	TRBV19	-	TRBJ2-7	TGTGCCAGTAGTAGCCTGGGGGGCGTGCTCGCCTACTCCTACGAGCAGTACTTC	CASSSLGGVLAYSYEQYF
-	TRBV11-2	TRBD2	TRBJ2-1	TGTGCCAGCAGCTTAGACAGCGGGGCACTCAATGAGCAGTTCTTC	CASSLDSGALNEQFF
-	TRBV7-8	TRBD1	TRBJ2-5	TGTGCCAGCAGCTTGGACCGGGACAGGGGGCGCGCAGAGACCCAGTACTTC	CASSLDRDRGRAETQYF
-	TRBV28	-	TRBJ1-2	TGTGCCAGCAGTTTTTCTAGCGGTCGGGCAAACTATGGCTACACCTTC	CASSFSSGRANYGYTF
-	TRBV14	-	TRBJ2-1	TGTGCCAGCAGCGTAAACAGCCTACCTTCGCAGTTCTTC	CASSVNSLPSQFF
-	TRBV7-9	-	TRBJ1-4	TGTGCCAGCAGTCAAAACGAGGGCGGAAAACTGTTTTTT	CASSQNEGGKLFF
-	TRBV5-1	-	TRBJ2-7	TGCGCCAGCAGCTTTGACAGGCAATCCTACGAGCAGTACTTC	CASSFDRQSYEQYF
once	TRBV7-9	-	TRBJ2-7	TGTGCCAGCAGCCCCGGGGGGACAATGTACGAGCAGTACTTC	CASSPGGTMYEQYF
-	TRBV28	-	TRBJ2-4	TGTGCCAGCAGCCTTACCCTTTACCGGAGGGGAGTCAAAAACATTCAGTACTTC	CASSLTLYRRGVKNIQYF
-	TRBV28	TRBD1	TRBJ2-3	TGTGCCAGCAGCCCGACAGGGCCCACAGATACGCAGTATTTT	CASSPTGPTDTQYF
-	TRBV7-3	-	TRBJ2-3	TGTGCCAGCAGCCCCCAACCCACAGATACGCAGTATTTT	CASSPQPTDTQYF
-	TRBV6-1	-	TRBJ1-5	TGTGCCAGCAGTCAAGACCTTAGCAATCAGCCCCAGCATTTT	CASSQDLSNQPQHF
-	TRBV5-1	TRBD1	TRBJ1-2	TGCGCCAGCAGCCCGGACAGGGCGGTCTTCTTTGGGGGCTACACCTTC	CASSPDRAVFFGGYTF
-	TRBV20-1	-	TRBJ1-2	TGCAGTGCTAGTCCCGGGAATGGCTACACCTTC	CSASPGNGYTF
-	TRBV27	-	TRBJ2-7	TGTGCCAGCAGTTCCCTCAGGGCAGATAGGAGCCCCTACGAGCAGTACTTC	CASSSLRADRSPYEQYF
-	TRBV29-1	-	TRBJ2-3	TGCAGCGCCAGTGGGCGCACCAGCACAGATACGCAGTATTTT	CSASGRTSTDTQYF
-	TRBV19	TRBD1	TRBJ1-5	TGTGCCAGTAGTATCCGGACAGGGGGCCGTTGGGGCATTAATCAGCCCCAGCATTTT	CASSIRTGGRWGINQPQHF
once	TRBV2	TRBD2	TRBJ2-7	TGTGCCAGCAGTAGACGGACTAGCGGCCCCTACGAGCAGTACTTC	CASSRRTSGPYEQYF
-	TRBV6-5	TRBD2	TRBJ2-3	TGTGCCAGCAGCCGGGGACTAGCGGGAAGAGATACGCAGTATTTT	CASSRGLAGRDTQYF
-	TRBV28	TRBD1	TRBJ2-4	TGTGCCAGCAAAACCCCACAGGGGCCGGGGGCCAAAAACATTCAGTACTTC	CASKTPQGPGAKNIQYF
-	TRBV9	-	TRBJ1-3	TGTGCCAGCAGCGTAGAGCCTTCTGGAAACACCATATATTTT	CASSVEPSGNTIYF
-	TRBV6-4	-	TRBJ2-1	TGTGCCAGCAGCGCCCGGGAATACAATGAGCAGTTCTTC	CASSAREYNEQFF
-	TRBV6-5	-	TRBJ2-5	TGTGCCAGCAGTTACGGGGAGACCCAGTACTTC	CASSYGETQYF
-	TRBV9	TRBD2	TRBJ2-3	TGTGCCCGCAGCCGGGGGGGGACTAGCGGGAGTCGAGATACGCAGTATTTT	CARSRGGTSGSRDTQYF
-	TRBV5-4	TRBD2	TRBJ2-7	TGTGCCAGCAGCGGTGGGACTAGCGGGAGTTTGTACGAGCAGTACTTC	CASSGGTSGSLYEQYF
-	TRBV19	TRBD1	TRBJ1-3	TGTGCCAGTAAGGACGACAGGGCCCGAAACACCATATATTTT	CASKDDRARNTIYF
-	TRBV28	-	TRBJ1-2	TGTGCCAGCATCCCGGGCTGGGGGCTTTACTATGGCTACACCTTC	CASIPGWGLYYGYTF
-	TRBV10-3	TRBD2	TRBJ2-1	TGTGCCATCAGTGAGTCAATCCTAGCGGAAAATGAGCAGTTCTTC	CAISESILAENEQFF
-	TRBV10-3	-	TRBJ2-5	TGTGCCATCGGGGCGCAGAGCCAAGAGACCCAGTACTTC	CAIGAQSQETQYF